Listed here are 10 T cell receptor beta chains from one sample, sequenced in a study of vaccination and CD4 T cells after COVID-19. The treatment denotes: approximately 10-day PBMC culture with coronavirus spike peptide pools or control peptides (ViraFEST assay). Their specific antigens are unknown. Once obtained from cultured CD4+ T cells, the DNA was sequenced using the Oncomine TCR Beta short-read assay. TCRdb processed the PCR reads anew with MiXCR; each CDR3 protein has one entry. The sample includes about 14,000 distinct CDR3 sequences, roughly a quarter of them seen just once. The sample consisted of CD4+ T cells from blood, cultured in vitro, taken after SARS-CoV-2 vaccination. All receptors come from a human donor who had recovered from COVID-19.

This clonotype has more than one count but fewer than ten. V is TRBV7-2 and J is TRBJ1-1; 7 bases fit TRBD1. The CDR3 is 15 amino acids. Germline CDR1 and CDR2: SGHTA and FQGNSA. V lost 5 bases and J lost 5; bases outside the gene matches: 11. CDR3 amino acids: CASSLQTGLKTEAFF. The CDR3, as DNA: TGTGCCAGCAGCCTTCAGACAGGGCTTAAAACTGAAGCTTTCTTT.

The J gene is TRBJ1-4, the V gene TRBV7-2, with 7 bases lining up with TRBD1. The germline V gene has CDR1 SGHTA and CDR2 FQGNSA. The CDR3 runs 16 residues. Losses at the gene ends were 5 bases for V and 3 bases for J; bases not matched to a gene: 9. The CDR3 region is CASSQQGGLANEKLFF. DNA for the CDR3: TGTGCCAGCAGCCAGCAAGGGGGCCTGGCTAATGAAAAACTGTTTTTT.

The chain uses TRBV12-3 or TRBV12-4 and TRBJ1-1, with no clear D. The CDR3 loop spans 12 amino acids. Deletions cut 2 bases from V and 0 bases from J, with 1 base between. For the CDR3, the DNA is TGTGCCAGCAGTTTAATGAACACTGAAGCTTTCTTT. Translation: CASSLMNTEAFF.

The rearrangement uses TRBV29-1 and TRBJ2-7; D unresolved. Per germline, CDR1 SQVTM and CDR2 ANQGSEA. The V end lost 4 bases, the J end lost 1 base, and 11 bases lay between the germline ends. This CDR3 contains 13 residues. The CDR3, as DNA: TGCAGCGTTGGGAGTGGGCAGTCCTACGAGCAGTACTTC. Amino acids: CSVGSGQSYEQYF.

The chain is built from TRBV28 and TRBJ2-1; tentative D call: TRBD2 (5 bases). The CDR3 has 16 residues. Looked up from germline, CDR1 is MDHEN and CDR2 is SYDVKM. V lost 0 bases and J 2 bases, leaving 11 bases between the germline ends. CDR3 in DNA: TGTGCCAGCAGTTTATGGAGCGGAACAACCTACAATGAGCAGTTCTTC. It yields the protein CASSLWSGTTYNEQFF.

The chain has TRBV19 and TRBJ2-7; a weak D match, TRBD2 (5 bases). Germline CDR1 and CDR2: LNHDA and SQIVND (reference sequence). The V gene lost 4 bases and the J gene lost 4 bases, with 11 bases spanning the gap. The CDR3 sequence is 13 residues long. CDR3: CASSKSGLYEQYF. For the CDR3, the DNA is TGTGCCAGTAGTAAGTCGGGGTTGTACGAGCAGTACTTC. Full variable domain (rest looked up from reference TRBV19 and TRBJ2-7): DGGITQSPKYLFRKEGQNVTLSCEQNLNHDAMYWYRQDPGQGLRLIYYSQIVNDFQKGDIAEGYSVSREKKESFPLTVTSAQKNPTAFYLCASSKSGLYEQYFGPGTRLTVT.

This chain connects TRBV28 to TRBJ1-6; D unclear. CDR3 length: 16 residues. Per the germline V gene, CDR1 is MDHEN and CDR2 is SYDVKM. Trimming cost V 1 base and J 0 bases, with 7 bases left between them. The CDR3 sequence: CASSLSRSSYNSPLHF. As DNA, the CDR3 is TGTGCCAGCAGTTTATCCCGTTCCTCCTATAATTCACCCCTCCACTTT.

The chain has TRBV18 and TRBJ2-7; 11 bases fit TRBD2. The CDR3 sequence is 16 residues long. CDR1 is KGHSH and CDR2 is LQKENI in the germline V gene. V was clipped by 3 bases and J by 4 bases; unmatched bases: 8. CDR3 bases: TGTGCCAGCTCACCCGACACTAGCGGGAGATGGTACGAGCAGTACTTC. Translated: CASSPDTSGRWYEQYF.

The chain employs TRBV5-6 and TRBJ1-2; 8 positions match TRBD1. V shed 4 bases and J 5 bases; nucleotides not matched to a gene: 4. CDR1 and CDR2 from the germline V gene are SGHDT and YYEEEE. The CDR3 runs to 13 residues. Written as DNA, the CDR3 is TGTGCCAGCAGCCAACGACAGGGGTATGGCTACACCTTC. Its protein is CASSQRQGYGYTF.

This clonotype has a handful of counts. The gene calls are TRBV19 and TRBJ2-5, with D uncertain. Germline CDR1 LNHDA, CDR2 SQIVND (reference sequence). The ends were cut back, 1 base at V and 1 base at J, with 7 bases in the middle. The CDR3 has 14 residues. CDR3 region: CASSIAVGQETQYF. The DNA for the CDR3 is TGTGCCAGTAGTATAGCTGTCGGCCAAGAGACCCAGTACTTC.